One sample yielded the 20 T cell receptor beta chains listed below, sequenced in a study of T cell clonality in common variable immunodeficiency. The repertoire was sequenced with immunoSEQ multiplex PCR; TCRdb's copy has only in-frame clones and lacks some. Observed in the sample are about 45,000 clones, none of them singletons. Sequencing was done on a sample of peripheral blood mononuclear cells. The source is a person aged 18 to 70 in good health.

This clone was seen repeatedly, ten times or more. From the germline J gene comes the end of the CDR3, since the read stops 3 residues before it. This chain links TRBV2 with TRBJ2-2, with 8 bases fitting TRBD2. CDR1 SNHLY and CDR2 FYNNEI come from the germline V gene. The V and J ends lost 4 bases and 1 base, in that order; junction bases with no gene match: 2. The CDR3 contains 15 residues. The covered CDR3 bases are TGTGCCAGCAGTGTGAGCGGGGGGAACACCGGGGAG. Translating it yields CASSVSGGNTGE. The whole CDR3 reads CASSVSGGNTGELFF.

At least ten counts were recorded for this clone. The read stops 3 residues short of the end of the CDR3; the missing end is completed from the germline J gene. The chain recombines TRBV11-3 with TRBJ2-7, with TRBD1 matching over 9 bases. CDR1 is SGHNT, CDR2 YENEEA, per germline. The CDR3 totals 15 residues. Germline trimming cut 4 bases from V and 2 bases from J; bases unmatched to any gene: 6. The CDR3 reads CASSSGQGVPYEQYF. The DNA read from the CDR3 is TGTGCCAGCAGCTCGGGACAGGGTGTCCCCTACGAG.

This clone came up many times. The read halts 3 residues ahead of the CDR3 end, with the missing end drawn from the germline J gene. This sequence joins TRBV5-1 and TRBJ2-7, with 10 bases fitting TRBD1. The V gene's germline CDR1 is SGHRS and CDR2 YFSETQ. The trim removed 4 bases at V and 5 bases at J, leaving 6 bases unmatched. There are 14 residues in the CDR3. This CDR3 reads CASSPGQGLDEQYF. The part of the CDR3 DNA that was read is TGCGCCAGCAGCCCGGGACAGGGGCTAGACGAG. The entire variable domain, with the rest obtained from reference TRBV5-1 and TRBJ2-7, is as follows: KAGVTQTPRYLIKTRGQQVTLSCSPISGHRSVSWYQQTPGQGLQFLFEYFSETQRNKGNFPGRFSGRQFSNSRSEMNVSTLELGDSALYLCASSPGQGLDEQYFGPGTRLTVT.

The table lists this clone with many counts. One end of the junction does not line up with germline, which may come from a read error. The CDR3 end is not reached by the read, which stops 3 residues before it; the germline J gene fills it in. V usage is TRBV4-2 and J usage is TRBJ1-2, with D perhaps matching TRBD1 (5 bases). From germline, CDR1 is LGHNA and CDR2 YNFKEQ. The CDR3 runs to 16 residues. The covered CDR3 bases are TGCGCCAGCAGCCAGGATTCTGGCAGGGCCAACTATGGC. This codes for CASSQDSGRANYG. From start to end, the CDR3 is CASSQDSGRANYGYTF.

This clone was seen many times. The CDR3 end is not reached by the read, which stops 3 residues before it; the germline J gene fills it in. This chain joins TRBV19 and TRBJ1-1, with D uncertain. Germline V gene data show CDR1 as LNHDA and CDR2 as SQIVND (reference sequence). The CDR3 sequence is 13 residues long. Trimming left V 10 bases short and J 4 bases short, with 16 bases between. The CDR3 DNA, read in part, is TGTGCCACCTCATTCGGGGTCTTCACTGAA. It specifies CATSFGVFTE. The whole CDR3 sequence is CATSFGVFTEAFF.

This clone was recorded many times. The read stops 3 residues short of the end of the CDR3; the missing end is completed from the germline J gene. The chain links TRBV28 to TRBJ2-7; D gene ambiguous. Between the trimmed V and J ends, which lost 3 bases and 6 bases, there was a span of 18 bases. Looked up from germline, CDR1 is MDHEN and CDR2 is SYDVKM. This CDR3 contains 15 residues. The CDR3 bases that were read are TGTGCCAGCAGTTTTTATGGCAGGATAGGGTTCGAG. This codes for CASSFYGRIGFE. The whole CDR3 reads CASSFYGRIGFEQYF.

There are many counts of this clone. The read ends 3 residues early relative to the CDR3; the germline J gene fills the gap. The chain recombines TRBV18 with TRBJ2-1; D remains ambiguous. Trimming left V 2 bases short and J 8 bases short, with 10 bases between. The CDR3 consists of 13 residues. Germline V gene sequence: CDR1 KGHSH, CDR2 LQKENI. CDR3 sequence reads: CASSPDLGYEQFF. The covered CDR3 bases are TGTGCCAGCTCACCAGACCTAGGCTATGAG.

This clone was detected many times. The read ends 3 residues before the CDR3 terminus; that terminus is restored from the germline J gene. The rearrangement uses TRBV5-4 and TRBJ2-3; TRBD2 agrees at 9 bases. The CDR3 sequence is 15 residues long. J gave up 4 bases and V 4 bases, and 7 bases lay outside the gene matches. CDR1 and CDR2 from the germline V gene are SGHNT and YYREEE (reference sequence). The CDR3 loop is CASSPPSGAADTQYF. The DNA read from the CDR3 is TGTGCCAGCAGCCCTCCTAGCGGGGCGGCAGATACG.

This clone was detected many times. The read is 3 residues too short to cover the CDR3 end, so that end is filled in from the germline J gene. V usage is TRBV18 and J usage is TRBJ1-5; no clear D. The CDR3 length is 13 residues. Per germline, CDR1 KGHSH and CDR2 LQKENI. Trimming took off 5 bases at V and 4 bases at J, with 9 bases between the two ends. CDR3 loop: CASSAHWNQPQHF. CDR3 bases read: TGTGCCAGCTCAGCACACTGGAATCAGCCC. The complete variable domain, with remaining parts taken from reference TRBV18 and TRBJ1-5, reads NAGVMQNPRHLVRRRGQEARLRCSPMKGHSHVYWYRQLPEEGLKFMVYLQKENIIDESGMPKERFSAEFPKEGPSILRIQQVVRGDSAAYFCASSAHWNQPQHFGDGTRLSIL.

This clone was detected many times. From the germline J gene comes the end of the CDR3, since the read stops 3 residues before it. The chain combines TRBV7-9 with TRBJ1-2; possibly TRBD1 for D (5 bases). The CDR3 has 13 residues. CDR1 is SEHNR, CDR2 FQNEAQ, per germline (reference sequence). The CDR3 region is CASSPGTLEGYTF. CDR3 DNA (partial): TGTGCCAGCAGCCCAGGGACTCTGGAAGGC.

This clone was recorded at least ten times. The missing CDR3 end, 3 residues past where the read stops, is filled in from the germline J gene. The J gene is TRBJ1-1, the V gene TRBV7-2, with D perhaps TRBD1 (5 bases). CDR1 is SGHTA, CDR2 FQGNSA, per germline. The CDR3 runs 13 residues. Trimming left V 3 bases short and J 3 bases short, with 8 bases between. CDR3 bases read: TGTGCCAGCAGCTTTGCAGGGCACACTGAA. This codes for CASSFAGHTE. The CDR3 as a whole reads CASSFAGHTEAFF.

In this sample, this clone turned up many times. The CDR3 end is not reached by the read, which stops 3 residues before it; the germline J gene fills it in. V is TRBV29-1 and J is TRBJ2-7, with TRBD2 identical over 8 bases. The V gene end was trimmed by 7 bases and the J gene end by 0 bases; junction bases not matched to a gene: 8. This CDR3 is 14 amino acids long. Germline V gene lookup returns CDR1 SQVTM and CDR2 ANQGSEA. The sequenced CDR3 bases are TGCAGCGCTTTGATAGCGGGACACTCCTACGAG. Its protein product is CSALIAGHSYE. The CDR3, in full, reads CSALIAGHSYEQYF.

This clone was picked up a small number of times. The read stops 3 residues short of the end of the CDR3; the missing end is completed from the germline J gene. The gene calls are TRBV4-2 and TRBJ2-7; D uncertain. Trimming left V 1 base short and J 2 bases short, with 6 bases between. Germline V gives CDR1 LGHNA, CDR2 YNFKEQ. There are 13 residues in the CDR3. The CDR3 is CASSQGPAYEQYF. Incomplete CDR3 DNA: TGTGCCAGCAGCCAAGGTCCCGCCTACGAG.

This clone was observed at least ten times. The observed sequence ends 3 residues before the CDR3 terminus, with the missing tail filled in from the germline J gene. V and J are TRBV11-2 and TRBJ1-2; D is uncertain. CDR3 size: 14 residues. V lost 1 base, J lost 4 bases, and 10 bases lay in between. Germline values: CDR1 SGHAT, CDR2 FQNNGV. CDR3 in amino acids: CASSLVMVSYGYTF. The covered CDR3 bases are TGTGCCAGCAGCTTAGTTATGGTCAGCTATGGC.

This clone has at least ten counts. The read finishes 3 residues shy of the CDR3 end, and the germline J gene is used to complete it. V usage is TRBV6-1 and J usage is TRBJ2-7, with D tentatively TRBD2 (6 bases). V lost 3 bases to trimming and J lost 5 bases, with 11 bases between them. This CDR3 is built from 13 residues. CDR1 is MNHNS and CDR2 is SASEGT in the germline V gene. The covered CDR3 bases are TGTGCCAGCAGTGAGGGGGGAATCCACGAG. The encoded protein is CASSEGGIHE. The full CDR3 is CASSEGGIHEQYF.

This clone was observed many times. Read data end 3 residues before the CDR3 end; the end is taken from the germline J gene. V usage is TRBV20-1 and J usage is TRBJ2-7; perhaps TRBD1 as D (6 bases). Germline V lookup: CDR1 DFQATT, CDR2 SNEGSKA (reference sequence). The CDR3 sequence is 14 residues long. With 6 bases removed from V and 0 bases from J, the gap between germline ends came to 15 bases. Partial CDR3 DNA: TGCAGTGCCATGGACAGATTAAGCTCCTACGAG. It specifies CSAMDRLSSYE. The entire CDR3 is CSAMDRLSSYEQYF.

This clone has ten or more counts. The DNA ends 3 residues before the CDR3 does, and the rest of the CDR3 is filled in from the germline J gene. The chain employs TRBV19 and TRBJ1-2; D is unclear. The CDR3 consists of 14 residues. Germline loops: CDR1 LNHDA, CDR2 SQIVND (reference sequence). The V end was cut by 11 bases, the J end by 0 bases, with 16 bases between. CDR3 DNA (partial): TGTGCCGGTCGACCGACGGGGACTAACTATGGC. It yields the protein CAGRPTGTNYG. The CDR3 as a whole reads CAGRPTGTNYGYTF.

Ten or more counts support this clone. The missing CDR3 end, 3 residues past where the read stops, is filled in from the germline J gene. The chain joins TRBV6-4 to TRBJ2-2, with TRBD1 matching over 10 bases. V lost 5 bases to trimming and J lost 7 bases; unmatched junction nucleotides: 4. The CDR3 spans 14 residues. CDR1 MRHNA and CDR2 SNTAGT come from the germline V gene. The CDR3 sequence is CASSLGQGYGELFF. CDR3 DNA (partial): TGTGCCAGCAGTCTGGGACAGGGGTACGGGGAG.

This clone was recorded at least ten times. The CDR3 is cut off 3 residues early in the read; its end comes from the germline J gene. The chain joins TRBV20-1 to TRBJ2-3; 8 nucleotides line up with TRBD2. V trimming: 5 bases; J trimming: 5 bases; junction bases outside the gene matches: 9. CDR1 and CDR2 (germline): DFQATT, SNEGSKA (reference sequence). The CDR3 is made up of 14 amino acids. The CDR3: CSASHRAGEDTQYF. CDR3 DNA, as far as it was read: TGCAGTGCTTCCCACCGAGCGGGGGAAGATACG.

This clone was counted many times. The read ends 3 residues shy of where the CDR3 ends; the end is completed using the germline J gene. The gene calls are TRBV20-1 and TRBJ2-3; TRBD2 aligns across 9 bases. The trim removed 5 bases at V and 5 bases at J, leaving 8 bases unmatched. The CDR3 runs 14 residues. Germline V gene sequence: CDR1 DFQATT, CDR2 SNEGSKA (reference sequence). CDR3 loop: CSAGVAGVEDTQYF. The CDR3 bases that were read are TGCAGTGCTGGGGTAGCGGGAGTTGAAGATACG.